This paragraph covers one T cell receptor (beta chain) sequence. The sample is drawn from a study of T cell responses to AZD1222 COVID-19 vaccine. J gave up 1 base and V 3 bases, and 2 bases lay outside the gene matches. CDR1 and CDR2 (germline): SGHAT, FQDESV (reference sequence). This CDR3 region has 14 residues. Here immunoSEQ multiplex PCR was the method, and the copy in TCRdb shows in-frame clones only, minus some. The data show 130,000 or so clones, about 90% seen once. The gene calls are TRBV11-1 and TRBJ2-7, with TRBD1 matching over 8 bases. The sequenced sample was peripheral blood, obtained 28 days after the second dose of the MenACWY control vaccine. The TCR was taken from an adult who received the MenACWY meningococcal vaccine as a control. This chain's CDR3 is CASSLGQESYEQYF. Written as DNA, the CDR3 is TGTGCCAGCAGCTTGGGACAGGAGTCCTACGAGCAGTACTTC.